The 5 T cell receptor beta chains reported below all come from one sample, sequenced in a study of blood T cell repertoires in COVID-19. Data came from immunoSEQ multiplex PCR; TCRdb stores just in-frame clones and leaves some out. The sample holds roughly 200,000 clones, approximately 90% seen once. Specimen: PBMCs or T cells enriched from blood (not recorded which). These receptors were collected from a woman aged 40-49 years in a cohort exposed to, infected with or recovered from COVID-19 (not recorded which).

CDR3 sequence: CASSPRLAGGKKEQFF. The CDR3 DNA reads as TGTGCCAGCAGCCCAAGACTAGCGGGGGGGAAAAAAGAGCAGTTCTTC. This sequence joins TRBV13 and TRBJ2-1; 14 nucleotides align to TRBD2. Germline CDR1 is PRHDT and CDR2 is FYEKMQ (reference sequence). V dropped 5 bases and J dropped 10; count of bases not matched to a gene: 10. This CDR3 is 16 amino acids long.

This clone was detected once. This sequence joins TRBV5-4 and TRBJ1-1; weak D call: TRBD1 (6 bases). Germline lookup yields CDR1 SGHNT and CDR2 YYREEE (reference sequence). This CDR3 has 17 residues. Trimming shortened V by 4 bases and J by 5 bases, and 24 bases separated the two germline ends. DNA for the CDR3: TGTGCCAGCAGCCCTCGGAATGGTGGACAGCGAGAAACTGAAGCTTTCTTT. It specifies CASSPRNGGQRETEAFF. Full variable domain (remainder filled in from reference TRBV5-4 and TRBJ1-1): ETGVTQSPTHLIKTRGQQVTLRCSSQSGHNTVSWYQQALGQGPQFIFQYYREEENGRGNFPPRFSGLQFPNYSSELNVNALELDDSALYLCASSPRNGGQRETEAFFGQGTRLTVV.

The chain employs TRBV6-5 and TRBJ1-1; TRBD1 is a possible D gene (5 bases). The CDR3 extends over 12 amino acids. Trimming pared 6 bases from V and 9 bases from J, leaving 14 bases between. In germline, CDR1 is MNHEY, CDR2 SVGAGI. CDR3: CASSLNGGKAFF. The CDR3 nucleotides read TGTGCCAGCAGCCTCAACGGGGGGAAAGCTTTCTTT.

The rearrangement uses TRBV6-2 or TRBV6-3 and TRBJ1-1; 7 nucleotides line up with TRBD1. The CDR3 covers 16 residues. The V segment lost 0 bases and the J segment 3 bases; nucleotides outside the gene matches: 7. Germline V gene data show CDR1 as MNHEY and CDR2 as SVGEGT. CDR3 bases: TGTGCCAGCAGTTACTCAGACTCGACAGGGCACACTGAAGCTTTCTTT. Translation: CASSYSDSTGHTEAFF.

This clone has a handful of counts. The chain is built from TRBV15 and TRBJ2-1, with 7 bases matching TRBD2. J gave up 0 bases and V 7 bases, and 3 bases lay outside the gene matches. Germline CDR1 and CDR2: LNHNV and YYDKDF (reference sequence). The CDR3 extends over 14 amino acids. For the CDR3, the DNA is TGTGCCACCACCGGGGGGTCCTCCTACAATGAGCAGTTCTTC. Its translation is CATTGGSSYNEQFF.